What follows is one T cell receptor (beta chain) and its context. These data belong to a study of T cells after somatic rescue of genetic block. Sequencing was performed with immunoSEQ multiplex PCR; in TCRdb, only in-frame clones are kept and a portion is missing. The table records tens of thousands of clones, about 90% of them present only once. The CDR3 length is 15 residues. With 0 bases removed from V and 0 bases from J, the gap between germline ends came to 6 bases. The germline gives CDR1 MNHEY, CDR2 SVGAGI. Sequencing was carried out using peripheral blood mononuclear cells (PBMCs). The sequence came from a woman under 30. This chain uses TRBV6-5 with TRBJ1-3; D is perhaps TRBD1 (6 bases). This CDR3 reads CASSYSGGSGNTIYF. Written as DNA, the CDR3 is TGTGCCAGCAGTTACTCAGGGGGCTCTGGAAACACCATATATTTT.